A single sample gave rise to the 9 T cell receptor beta chains below, sequenced in a study of shared clonotypes between healthy human individuals. Generated by immunoSEQ multiplex PCR, the TCRdb table keeps only in-frame clones and is missing some. The table records about 2.3 million clones, more than 80% of them present only once. The sample comprised naive CD4+ T cells from PBMCs. The subset denotes: CD45RA+ positively selected. The receptors derive from a man aged 18 to 30 in good health. Some clones in this sample may be carry-over from other donors' samples.

The genes are TRBV4-2 and TRBJ2-1, with 12 nucleotides matching TRBD2. The CDR3 loop spans 16 amino acids. V lost 5 bases to trimming and J lost 4 bases; unmatched junction nucleotides: 6. In germline, CDR1 is LGHNA, CDR2 YNFKEQ. CDR3 sequence: CASSKTSGRAYNEQFF. The CDR3 DNA follows: TGTGCCAGCAGCAAGACTAGCGGGAGAGCGTACAATGAGCAGTTCTTC.

V is TRBV5-6 and J is TRBJ1-2, with TRBD1 matching 7 bases. The CDR3 spans 15 residues. V lost 4 bases, J lost 7 bases, and 13 bases stayed unmatched. CDR1 and CDR2 (germline): SGHDT, YYEEEE. The chain's CDR3 is CASSLRQGWTGGYTF. DNA of the CDR3: TGTGCCAGCAGCCTTAGACAGGGTTGGACGGGTGGCTACACCTTC.

This clone was observed a single time. The chain is built from TRBV27 and TRBJ2-7, with a tentative D call TRBD1 (6 bases). Germline CDR1 and CDR2: MNHEY and SMNVEV (reference sequence). Trimming left V 3 bases short and J 2 bases short, with 11 bases between. CDR3 length: 14 residues. CDR3 coding DNA: TGTGCCAGCAGTTTTAGGGGGTCCCCCTACGAGCAGTACTTC. This encodes CASSFRGSPYEQYF.

The V call is TRBV5-1, the J call TRBJ2-5, with 12 positions matching TRBD2. There are 16 residues in the CDR3. Trimming at V came to 0 bases and at J to 5 bases, leaving 5 bases not matched to a gene. Germline CDR1 SGHRS, CDR2 YFSETQ. The CDR3, as DNA: TGCGCCAGCAGCTTGGATCTAGCGGGAGGGGGCGAGACCCAGTACTTC. It is translated as CASSLDLAGGGETQYF.

J is TRBJ1-2 and V is TRBV10-3; TRBD1 aligns across 9 bases. V gave up 5 bases and J gave up 0 bases; unmatched junction bases: 13. CDR1 is ENHRY and CDR2 is SYGVKD in the germline V gene. This CDR3 has 18 residues. This chain's CDR3 is CAISLQGAVGGANYGYTF. CDR3 nucleotides: TGTGCCATCAGTTTACAGGGGGCGGTCGGGGGAGCTAACTATGGCTACACCTTC.

This chain uses TRBV20-1 with TRBJ1-1; D is unclear. Germline CDR1 reads DFQATT; CDR2 reads SNEGSKA (reference sequence). This CDR3 comprises 10 residues. Trimming pared 4 bases from V and 10 bases from J, leaving 10 bases between. The CDR3 spells CSANDLIAFF. Written as DNA, the CDR3 is TGCAGTGCTAACGATCTCATAGCTTTCTTT.

The chain's CDR3 is CASSMSTKGLASYEQYF. CDR3 bases: TGTGCCAGCAGTATGTCCACCAAGGGGCTGGCATCCTACGAGCAGTACTTC. This chain connects TRBV27 to TRBJ2-7; tentative D call: TRBD1 (5 bases). This CDR3 region has 17 residues. The V gene's germline CDR1 is MNHEY and CDR2 SMNVEV (reference sequence). Trimming removed 5 bases at V and 1 base at J, with 21 bases between.

This chain joins TRBV5-1 and TRBJ2-3; D is unclear. The CDR3 runs to 13 residues. In germline, CDR1 is SGHRS, CDR2 YFSETQ. Trimming left V 7 bases short and J 0 bases short, with 9 bases between. In nucleotides, the CDR3 is TGCGCCAGCCGGGTGGGGAGCACAGATACGCAGTATTTT. Its translation: CASRVGSTDTQYF.

The rearrangement joins TRBV2 to TRBJ1-5; D may be TRBD1 (6 bases). This CDR3 has 14 residues. Trimming took off 4 bases at V and 2 bases at J, with 9 bases between the two ends. The germline V gene encodes CDR1 SNHLY and CDR2 FYNNEI. The CDR3: CASSATGRNQPQHF. DNA of the CDR3: TGTGCCAGCAGTGCAACAGGGCGCAATCAGCCCCAGCATTTT.